The clone carrying this TCR beta chain was detected only once. Trimming removed 1 base at V and 1 base at J, with 11 bases between. Per germline, CDR1 SNHLY and CDR2 FYNNEI. The CDR3 is made up of 15 amino acids. Reverse transcription of roughly 0.45 to 1 ug RNA was carried out with random hexamers. Multiplex immunoSEQ PCR targeted 54 Vbeta and 13 Jbeta TCR beta segments. TCRdb itself ran the immunoSEQ multiplex PCR reads through MiXCR, one entry per CDR3 protein. The data contain fewer than 95,000 distinct CDR3 sequences, around 96% of them singletons. The source of the sample is a study of CD8 T cells in Susac syndrome.

The sequence came from a human donor with Susac syndrome. Material: CD8+ T cells from PBMCs. The genes are TRBV2 and TRBJ2-7, with D perhaps given as TRBD1 or TRBD2 (5 bases each). CDR3 sequence (DNA): TGTGCCAGCAGTGAAGTCCGGGACGGTTCCTACGAGCAGTACTTC. Its translation is CASSEVRDGSYEQYF.